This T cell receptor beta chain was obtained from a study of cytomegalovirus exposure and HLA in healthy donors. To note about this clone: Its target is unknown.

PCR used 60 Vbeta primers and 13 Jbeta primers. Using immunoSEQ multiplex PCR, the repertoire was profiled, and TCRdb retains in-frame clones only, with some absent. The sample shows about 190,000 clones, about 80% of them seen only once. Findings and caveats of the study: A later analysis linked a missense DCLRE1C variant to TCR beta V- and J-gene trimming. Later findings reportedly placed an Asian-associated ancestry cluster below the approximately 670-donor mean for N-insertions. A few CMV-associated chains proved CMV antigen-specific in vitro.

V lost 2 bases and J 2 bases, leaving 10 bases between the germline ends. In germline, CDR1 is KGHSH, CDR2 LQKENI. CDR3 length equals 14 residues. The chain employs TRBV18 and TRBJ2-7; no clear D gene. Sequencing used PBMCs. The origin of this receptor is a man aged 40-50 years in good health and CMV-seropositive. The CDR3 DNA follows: TGTGCCAGCTCACCAGCGGCAGAGACCTACGAGCAGTACTTC. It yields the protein CASSPAAETYEQYF.